These 29 T cell receptor beta chains share one sample of origin, sequenced in a study of Graves' ophthalmopathy and Graves' hyperthyroidism. The sequenced template was RNA, covering the TCR beta CDR3 region. HTBI primers were used in a first-round RT-PCR, which preceded a second-round multiplex PCR. TCRdb analysed the multiplex PCR reads with MiXCR anew, one entry per CDR3 protein. This table holds about 370,000 distinct CDR3 sequences, 15% to 20% found once. Specimen: peripheral blood. These receptors all come from an adult woman with stable Graves' hyperthyroidism.

This clonotype was detected many times. The chain carries TRBV19 and TRBJ1-6, with D unclear. Germline V lookup: CDR1 LNHDA, CDR2 SQIVND (reference sequence). The CDR3 runs to 12 residues. The ends were cut back, 6 bases at V and 2 bases at J, with 2 bases in the middle. For the CDR3, the DNA is TGTGCCAGTAGAACCTATAATTCACCCCTCCACTTT. Protein: CASRTYNSPLHF.

This clonotype was seen repeatedly, ten times or more. The chain carries TRBV19 and TRBJ1-2; no reliable D call. The CDR3 consists of 14 residues. Germline lookup yields CDR1 LNHDA and CDR2 SQIVND (reference sequence). Trimming cost V 3 bases and J 5 bases, with 13 bases left between them. As DNA, the CDR3 is TGTGCCAGTAGTATTGAGGTACAGAGTTATGGCTACACCTTC. Its translation: CASSIEVQSYGYTF.

There are many counts of this clonotype. This chain joins TRBV2 and TRBJ2-7; the D is unclear. CDR3 size: 16 residues. With 6 bases removed from V and 3 bases from J, the gap between germline ends came to 21 bases. Per germline, CDR1 SNHLY and CDR2 FYNNEI. The CDR3 protein is CASRESGPIQNYEQYF. CDR3 bases: TGTGCCAGCAGAGAATCCGGACCGATACAAAACTACGAGCAGTACTTC.

This clonotype was detected ten times or more. The J gene is TRBJ1-5, the V gene TRBV20-1, with a possible D match to TRBD1 (5 bases). Between the trimmed V and J ends, which lost 3 bases and 4 bases, there was a span of 7 bases. The CDR3 has 12 residues. Germline lookup yields CDR1 DFQATT and CDR2 SNEGSKA (reference sequence). CDR3 loop: CSASAGNQPQHF. The CDR3 coding sequence is TGCAGTGCTAGCGCAGGGAATCAGCCCCAGCATTTT.

The table lists this clonotype with a count of one. A much larger clone lies one base from this, so it may be a read error. V usage is TRBV6-1 and J usage is TRBJ2-7; TRBD2 matches at 12 bases. With 6 bases clipped from V and 2 bases from J, the junction kept 5 bases outside the gene matches. This CDR3 spans 15 amino acids. Germline V gene data show CDR1 as MNHNS and CDR2 as SASEGT. CDR3: CASSHRTSGAYEQYF. CDR3 sequence (DNA): TGTGCCAGCAGCCACCGGACTAGCGGGGCCTACGAGCAGTACTTC.

Concerning this clonotype: A much larger clone lies one base from this, so it may be a read error. The CDR3 loop reads CASSLVAGDLNQPQHF. The DNA for the CDR3 is TGTGCCAGCAGCTTAGTCGCGGGGGACCTCAATCAGCCCCAGCATTTT. The V call is TRBV7-8, the J call TRBJ1-5; D possibly corresponds to TRBD1 (5 bases). Germline CDR1 and CDR2: SGHVS and FQNEAQ. CDR3 length equals 16 residues. Trimming stripped 1 base from V and 3 bases from J, with 13 bases between.

This clonotype appeared many times. The chain is built from TRBV10-3 and TRBJ1-3; TRBD1 agrees at 10 bases. Germline V CDR1 and CDR2: ENHRY, SYGVKD. The CDR3 sequence is 16 residues long. The trim removed 4 bases at V and 0 bases at J, leaving 3 bases unmatched. This CDR3 is CAISAGQGDSGNTIYF. The CDR3 DNA sequence: TGTGCCATCAGTGCCGGACAGGGGGACTCTGGAAACACCATATATTTT.

This clonotype was recorded many times. This chain joins TRBV12-3 or TRBV12-4 and TRBJ1-1, with TRBD1 matching over 8 bases. V dropped 6 bases and J dropped 4; count of bases not matched to a gene: 4. The CDR3 extends over 13 amino acids. The chain's CDR3 is CASSKTGGTEAFF. The CDR3 nucleotides are TGTGCCAGCAGCAAAACAGGGGGCACTGAAGCTTTCTTT.

This clonotype was seen at least ten times. The rearrangement joins TRBV28 to TRBJ2-2, with TRBD2 matching 7 bases. With 7 bases clipped from V and 7 bases from J, the junction kept 12 bases outside the gene matches. Germline CDR1 and CDR2: MDHEN and SYDVKM. The CDR3 length is 15 residues. CDR3: CASIGLDEVGGELFF. CDR3 in DNA: TGTGCCAGCATAGGACTAGATGAGGTTGGCGGGGAGCTGTTTTTT.

The chain uses TRBV11-2 and TRBJ2-7; 7 nucleotides line up with TRBD1. The CDR3 is made up of 16 amino acids. The V segment lost 5 bases and the J segment 0 bases; nucleotides outside the gene matches: 10. Germline CDR1 and CDR2: SGHAT and FQNNGV. CDR3 in DNA: TGTGCCAGCAGCCCCAGGACAGGAAAAAGCTCCTACGAGCAGTACTTC. Its protein product is CASSPRTGKSSYEQYF.

In this sample, this clonotype turned up many times. This may be a read error: a much more frequent sequence differs by one nucleotide. The rearrangement links TRBV6-1 to TRBJ2-5, with 8 nucleotides matching TRBD1. The CDR3 loop spans 16 amino acids. Trimming took 8 bases from V and 2 from J; bases not matched to a gene: 13. CDR1 and CDR2 from the germline V gene are MNHNS and SASEGT. The chain's CDR3 is CASGRRTGIGQETQYF. In DNA form, the CDR3 reads TGTGCCAGCGGTCGCCGGACAGGGATAGGGCAAGAGACCCAGTACTTC.

Many counts were recorded for this clonotype. The chain couples TRBV5-5 to TRBJ1-1; D unresolved. CDR1 SGHKS and CDR2 YYEKEE come from the germline V gene (reference sequence). The CDR3 runs 14 residues. V lost 2 bases and J 1 base, leaving 9 bases between the germline ends. CDR3 in amino acids: CASSFPTRNTEAFF. In DNA form, the CDR3 reads TGTGCCAGCAGCTTCCCCACGAGGAACACTGAAGCTTTCTTT.

Points on this clonotype: Lacking the conserved final phenylalanine or tryptophan, this CDR3 likely reflects a read error. V is TRBV29-1 and J is TRBJ1-2, with unresolved D. Germline CDR1 reads SQVTM; CDR2 reads ANQGSEA. The CDR3 is made up of 14 amino acids. Trimming pared 2 bases from V and 4 bases from J, leaving 14 bases between. The CDR3 nucleotides are TGCAGCGTTGAACCTCAGGCGAATATCTATGGCTACACCTAC. Translation: CSVEPQANIYGYTY.

In its sample, this clonotype was seen many times. The CDR3: CASSLSAGPLAQPQHF. The CDR3 DNA is TGTGCCAGCAGTTTATCGGCGGGTCCGCTCGCTCAGCCCCAGCATTTT. V usage is TRBV27 and J usage is TRBJ1-5; D is undetermined. V lost 0 bases and J lost 6, with 15 bases in between. The CDR3 totals 16 residues. Germline assignment: CDR1 MNHEY and CDR2 SMNVEV (reference sequence).

This clonotype was detected ten times or more. This chain joins TRBV12-5 and TRBJ1-5, with no clear D. CDR1 and CDR2 from the germline V gene are LGHNT and FRNRAP. The V end lost 3 bases, the J end lost 6 bases, and 9 bases lay between the germline ends. The CDR3 covers 13 residues. For the CDR3, the DNA is TGTGCTAGTGGTTTAGCCCCCGGTCAGCCCCAGCATTTT. Protein sequence: CASGLAPGQPQHF.

This clonotype was recorded a few times. The junction does not match germline at one end; this may be a read error. The gene calls are TRBV5-6 and TRBJ1-1; a weak D match, TRBD1 (5 bases). This CDR3 has 18 residues. CDR1 is SGHDT and CDR2 is YYEEEE in the germline V gene. The CDR3 bases are TGTGCCAACAGCTTCAAGGGGACCGGTGTACGTGTACGCACTGAAGCTTTCTTT. Its protein is CANSFKGTGVRVRTEAFF. The full variable domain, its missing parts supplied by reference TRBV5-6 and TRBJ1-1, is DAGVTQSPTHLIKTRGQQVTLRCSPKSGHDTVSWYQQALGQGPQFIFQYYEEEERQRGNFPDRFSGHQFPNYSSELNVNALLLGDSALYLCANSFKGTGVRVRTEAFFGQGTRLTVV.

At least ten counts were recorded for this clonotype. The chain is built from TRBV6-2 or TRBV6-3 and TRBJ2-6, with D hard to call. Germline V gene data show CDR1 as MNHEY and CDR2 as SVGEGT. Trimming removed 4 bases from V and 4 bases from J, with 11 bases in between. This CDR3 has 15 amino acids. This CDR3 reads CASSSRVSGANVLTF. CDR3 nucleotide sequence: TGTGCCAGCAGTTCTCGGGTTTCCGGGGCCAACGTCCTGACTTTC.

The chain combines TRBV20-1 with TRBJ2-2; TRBD2 might be the D (5 bases). This CDR3 has 15 residues. Germline loops: CDR1 DFQATT, CDR2 SNEGSKA (reference sequence). V was trimmed by 1 base and J by 0 bases, leaving 9 bases between them. This CDR3 reads CSARVWRTNTGELFF. Written as DNA, the CDR3 is TGCAGTGCTAGAGTTTGGAGGACGAACACCGGGGAGCTGTTTTTT.

In this sample, this clonotype turned up many times. This chain links TRBV6-5 with TRBJ2-5, with 16 bases fitting TRBD2. V gave up 4 bases and J gave up 5 bases; unmatched junction bases: 7. From germline, CDR1 is MNHEY and CDR2 SVGAGI. CDR3 size: 17 residues. This CDR3 is CASSSGTSGRAWETQYF. The CDR3 bases are TGTGCCAGCAGTTCCGGGACTAGCGGGAGGGCCTGGGAGACCCAGTACTTC.

This clonotype was observed at least ten times. The rearrangement joins TRBV12-3 or TRBV12-4 to TRBJ2-4; 15 positions match TRBD2. The CDR3 is 17 amino acids. V shed 5 bases and J 9 bases; nucleotides not matched to a gene: 11. The DNA of the CDR3 is TGTGCCAGCAGTCTCGGACTAGCGGGAGGGCGATTGGGCATTCAGTACTTC. It encodes CASSLGLAGGRLGIQYF.

This clonotype was recorded at least ten times. The rearrangement uses TRBV4-1 and TRBJ2-2; 9 bases match TRBD1. The germline gives CDR1 MGHRA, CDR2 YSYEKL. V was pared by 1 base and J by 6 bases, with 18 bases of the junction left unmatched. The CDR3 sequence is 20 residues long. The CDR3 reads CASSQGPGTGRGSTPGELFF. The CDR3 DNA reads TGCGCCAGCAGCCAAGGCCCAGGGACAGGGAGGGGATCAACACCCGGGGAGCTGTTTTTT.

This clonotype was counted only a few times. The junction and the germline gene differ at one end; a read error may be behind it. This chain links TRBV5-1 with TRBJ2-6, with TRBD1 matching 11 bases. The CDR3 is 17 residues long. The V gene's germline CDR1 is SGHRS and CDR2 YFSETQ. The CDR3 protein is CASSPGQGVPGSNVLTF. The CDR3 DNA follows: TGCGCCAGCAGCCCGGGACAGGGGGTACCTGGGTCCAACGTCCTGACTTTC.

The sample holds many counts of this clonotype. This chain joins TRBV20-1 and TRBJ1-1; 7 bases fit TRBD1. Unmatched junction bases numbered 7, after V lost 3 bases and J lost 3 bases. Germline CDR1 and CDR2: DFQATT and SNEGSKA (reference sequence). There are 14 residues in the CDR3. CDR3 nucleotides: TGCAGTGCTAGCCGACAGGGTTCTTACACTGAAGCTTTCTTT. Its translation is CSASRQGSYTEAFF.

This clonotype was counted a few times. The chain couples TRBV19 to TRBJ1-2; D is possibly TRBD1 (5 bases). Germline V gene data show CDR1 as LNHDA and CDR2 as SQIVND (reference sequence). The V gene lost 5 bases and the J gene lost 5 bases, with 21 bases spanning the gap. The CDR3 sequence is 16 residues long. CDR3 protein: CASSDVGGATPYGYTF. DNA of the CDR3: TGTGCCAGTAGTGATGTGGGGGGAGCTACCCCTTATGGCTACACCTTC.

This clonotype was recorded at least ten times. V and J are TRBV6-1 and TRBJ2-7, with D perhaps TRBD2 (5 bases). Per germline, CDR1 MNHNS and CDR2 SASEGT. The CDR3 runs to 14 residues. The V and J ends lost 7 bases and 2 bases respectively, with 15 bases between them. CDR3 region: CASKHLAGPYEQYF. The CDR3 DNA reads as TGTGCCAGCAAGCACCTAGCAGGTCCCTACGAGCAGTACTTC.

This clonotype has at least ten counts. The rearrangement links TRBV28 to TRBJ2-7; 9 positions match TRBD1. The CDR3 has 15 residues. With V trimmed by 1 base and J by 6 bases, 7 bases remained unmatched. Germline V gene sequence: CDR1 MDHEN, CDR2 SYDVKM. The CDR3 loop reads CASSLLGTGRGEQYF. The CDR3 DNA is TGTGCCAGCAGTTTATTAGGGACAGGGAGAGGCGAGCAGTACTTC.

This clonotype came up many times. The chain combines TRBV29-1 with TRBJ1-1; D remains unclear. The CDR3 is made up of 13 amino acids. CDR1 is SQVTM, CDR2 ANQGSEA, per germline. V lost 3 bases to trimming and J lost 5 bases, with 13 bases between them. CDR3 in amino acids: CSVELTMGTEAFF. CDR3 in DNA: TGCAGCGTTGAGTTGACAATGGGTACTGAAGCTTTCTTT.

V usage is TRBV12-3 or TRBV12-4 and J usage is TRBJ2-7; TRBD1 might be the D (6 bases). Trimming took 5 bases from V and 5 from J, leaving 10 bases between them. The CDR3 spans 12 residues. CDR3 in amino acids: CASSTGIHEQYF. CDR3 coding DNA: TGTGCCAGCAGTACAGGGATCCACGAGCAGTACTTC.

Details on this clonotype: This sequence may be a read error, since a much larger clone differs from it by one base. V gene TRBV10-3 combines with J gene TRBJ2-7; 7 nucleotides align to TRBD1. This CDR3 is 12 amino acids long. With 6 bases clipped from V and 3 bases from J, the junction kept 2 bases outside the gene matches. Germline V gene lookup returns CDR1 ENHRY and CDR2 SYGVKD. The CDR3 DNA reads TGTGCCATCAGCACAGGGGACTACGAGCAGTACTTC. Protein sequence: CAISTGDYEQYF.